Listed here are 18 T cell receptor beta chains from one sample, sequenced in a study of T cell changes during pregnancy in multiple sclerosis. The method was immunoSEQ multiplex PCR; TCRdb's version includes in-frame clones alone and lacks a portion of them. Of around 100,000 clones listed, around 91% are singletons. The input for sequencing was peripheral blood, taken after pregnancy. Source of these receptors: a female donor with multiple sclerosis, enrolled in a pregnancy study.

The chain has TRBV27 and TRBJ2-7; D is ambiguous. The CDR3 is 16 residues long. V was cut by 0 bases and J by 0 bases, with 12 bases left in between. Germline-derived CDR1 and CDR2 are MNHEY and SMNVEV (reference sequence). The CDR3 protein is CASSLSLNKISYEQYF. CDR3 DNA sequence: TGTGCCAGCAGTTTATCGTTAAACAAAATCTCCTACGAGCAGTACTTC.

The chain couples TRBV19 to TRBJ1-1, with 8 bases lining up with TRBD1. This CDR3 spans 13 amino acids. Germline V gives CDR1 LNHDA, CDR2 SQIVND (reference sequence). With 3 bases clipped from V and 6 bases from J, the junction kept 3 bases outside the gene matches. The CDR3 sequence: CASSIDRGPEAFF. In DNA form, the CDR3 reads TGTGCCAGTAGTATCGACAGGGGCCCTGAAGCTTTCTTT. Full variable domain (missing parts from reference TRBV19 and TRBJ1-1): DGGITQSPKYLFRKEGQNVTLSCEQNLNHDAMYWYRQDPGQGLRLIYYSQIVNDFQKGDIAEGYSVSREKKESFPLTVTSAQKNPTAFYLCASSIDRGPEAFFGQGTRLTVV.

Only one count was recorded for this clone. The V gene is TRBV29-1, the J gene TRBJ2-5; D is unresolved. CDR3 length: 12 residues. Germline assignment: CDR1 SQVTM and CDR2 ANQGSEA. V shed 0 bases and J shed 7 bases, with 9 bases lying between them. CDR3 loop: CSVEDRPGTQYF. As DNA, the CDR3 is TGCAGCGTTGAAGACCGACCAGGGACCCAGTACTTC.

The DNA for the CDR3 is TGTGCCAGTAGTCCAGGGCCGGGACAGGGAGAGGATAGCAATCAGCCCCAGCATTTT. This translates into CASSPGPGQGEDSNQPQHF. This chain connects TRBV19 to TRBJ1-5, with TRBD1 identical over 9 bases. J gave up 0 bases and V 5 bases, and 14 bases lay outside the gene matches. The V gene's germline CDR1 is LNHDA and CDR2 SQIVND (reference sequence). The CDR3 sequence is 19 residues long.

The chain links TRBV10-3 to TRBJ1-6; D not certain. Germline V gene sequence: CDR1 ENHRY, CDR2 SYGVKD. The CDR3 runs 15 residues. Trimming took off 10 bases at V and 1 base at J, with 14 bases between the two ends. This CDR3 reads CATQEGSSYNSPLHF. The CDR3 nucleotides are TGTGCCACGCAAGAGGGTTCGTCCTATAATTCACCCCTCCACTTT.

The rearrangement links TRBV7-2 to TRBJ1-5; TRBD1 might be the D (6 bases). The CDR3 runs to 14 residues. Germline V gene lookup returns CDR1 SGHTA and CDR2 FQGNSA. V gave up 3 bases and J gave up 6 bases, with 12 bases separating them. This CDR3 is CASSFGGQGQPQHF. The CDR3 bases are TGTGCCAGCAGCTTTGGGGGCCAGGGTCAGCCCCAGCATTTT.

The chain carries TRBV18 and TRBJ2-1; 8 bases map to TRBD2. This CDR3 spans 16 amino acids. Germline V gives CDR1 KGHSH, CDR2 LQKENI. The V and J ends lost 0 bases and 8 bases, in that order; junction bases with no gene match: 9. CDR3 protein: CASSPPRRGAVDEQFF. As DNA, the CDR3 is TGTGCCAGCTCACCACCGCGGCGGGGGGCAGTGGATGAGCAGTTCTTC.

The genes are TRBV29-1 and TRBJ2-1, with D possibly being TRBD1 (5 bases). The CDR3 runs 15 residues. CDR1 and CDR2 from the germline V gene are SQVTM and ANQGSEA. V was shortened by 2 bases and J by 3 bases, with 14 bases between the two germline ends. The CDR3 DNA reads as TGCAGCGTTGAAAACAGACAGACCCACTACAATGAGCAGTTCTTC. Protein product: CSVENRQTHYNEQFF.

CDR3 residues: CASSSAGNTGELFF. For the CDR3, the DNA is TGTGCCAGCAGCTCCGCGGGCAACACCGGGGAGCTGTTTTTT. The chain is built from TRBV7-6 and TRBJ2-2, with D possibly being TRBD2 (5 bases). This CDR3 has 14 residues. From germline, CDR1 is SGHVS and CDR2 FNYEAQ. Between the trimmed V and J ends, which lost 4 bases and 2 bases, there was a span of 8 bases.

The chain carries TRBV4-1 and TRBJ2-5; 7 positions agree with TRBD2. This CDR3 region has 17 residues. The germline CDR1 and CDR2 sequences are MGHRA and YSYEKL. The V and J ends lost 1 base and 5 bases, in that order; junction bases with no gene match: 13. The CDR3 DNA follows: TGCGCCAGCAGCCAAGCGTCGGGGGGATCCTGGGGCGAGACCCAGTACTTC. This sequence encodes CASSQASGGSWGETQYF.

This rearrangement joins TRBV28 to TRBJ2-7; 7 bases are a match to TRBD1. This CDR3 comprises 15 residues. J gave up 4 bases and V 5 bases, and 11 bases lay outside the gene matches. Germline V gene sequence: CDR1 MDHEN, CDR2 SYDVKM. This CDR3 reads CASSIMGQPRYEQYF. CDR3 nucleotide sequence: TGTGCCAGCAGTATCATGGGACAGCCGAGGTACGAGCAGTACTTC. Combining the CDR3 with reference TRBV28 and TRBJ2-7 gives the whole variable domain DVKVTQSSRYLVKRTGEKVFLECVQDMDHENMFWYRQDPGLGLRLIYFSYDVKMKEKGDIPEGYSVSREKKERFSLILESASTNQTSMYLCASSIMGQPRYEQYFGPGTRLTVT.

The gene calls are TRBV19 and TRBJ2-7; a possible D gene is TRBD1 (5 bases). V shed 5 bases and J shed 7 bases, with 12 bases lying between them. The CDR3 is made up of 12 amino acids. The germline gives CDR1 LNHDA, CDR2 SQIVND (reference sequence). The CDR3 DNA reads TGTGCCAGTAGTCAGGGAATTGGTGAGCAGTACTTC. As protein: CASSQGIGEQYF.

The rearrangement joins TRBV5-1 to TRBJ1-1; D perhaps matches TRBD1 (5 bases). Trimming stripped 0 bases from V and 5 bases from J, with 11 bases between. This CDR3 contains 14 residues. Germline CDR1 is SGHRS and CDR2 is YFSETQ. In DNA, the CDR3 is TGCGCCAGCAGCTTGGGCAGGGTTGGGACTGAAGCTTTCTTT. Translated: CASSLGRVGTEAFF. The full variable domain, in which reference TRBV5-1 and TRBJ1-1 provide the parts outside the CDR3, is KAGVTQTPRYLIKTRGQQVTLSCSPISGHRSVSWYQQTPGQGLQFLFEYFSETQRNKGNFPGRFSGRQFSNSRSEMNVSTLELGDSALYLCASSLGRVGTEAFFGQGTRLTVV.

This chain joins TRBV5-1 and TRBJ2-3; weak D call: TRBD2 (7 bases). The germline V gene has CDR1 SGHRS and CDR2 YFSETQ. The V gene lost 4 bases and the J gene lost 3 bases, with 12 bases spanning the gap. The CDR3 runs to 14 residues. The DNA of the CDR3 is TGCGCCAGCAGCCCACAGGGAGGGACAGATACGCAGTATTTT. Translation: CASSPQGGTDTQYF. Drawing the rest from reference TRBV5-1 and TRBJ2-3, the complete variable domain is KAGVTQTPRYLIKTRGQQVTLSCSPISGHRSVSWYQQTPGQGLQFLFEYFSETQRNKGNFPGRFSGRQFSNSRSEMNVSTLELGDSALYLCASSPQGGTDTQYFGPGTRLTVL.

The table lists this clone with a count of one. This chain joins TRBV2 and TRBJ1-5; a possible D gene is TRBD1 (6 bases). Trimming removed 6 bases from V and 4 bases from J, with 13 bases in between. Looked up from germline, CDR1 is SNHLY and CDR2 is FYNNEI. The CDR3 loop spans 14 amino acids. The CDR3, as DNA: TGTGCCAGCAGGAGCCCCAGGGGTAATCAGCCCCAGCATTTT. It translates to CASRSPRGNQPQHF.

The chain uses TRBV19 and TRBJ1-1, with no clear D. The CDR3 runs to 15 residues. V lost 3 bases and J lost 4, with 15 bases in between. Germline CDR1 LNHDA, CDR2 SQIVND (reference sequence). CDR3 region: CASSILLFEGTEAFF. DNA of the CDR3: TGTGCCAGTAGTATCCTCTTATTTGAGGGCACTGAAGCTTTCTTT.

The gene calls are TRBV25-1 and TRBJ1-2, with a weak D call TRBD1 (6 bases). The CDR3 is 16 amino acids. CDR1 is MGHDK, CDR2 SYGVNS, per germline. V was pared by 2 bases and J by 4 bases, with 17 bases between. CDR3 sequence: CASSEGGVGGAYGYTF. The CDR3 DNA is TGTGCCAGCAGTGAAGGCGGAGTGGGGGGGGCCTATGGCTACACCTTC.

The chain carries TRBV7-2 and TRBJ2-3; D is unresolved. This CDR3 has 12 residues. Trimming stripped 5 bases from V and 2 bases from J, with 5 bases between. The germline V gene has CDR1 SGHTA and CDR2 FQGNSA. This chain's CDR3 is CASSLSTDTQYF. CDR3 in DNA: TGTGCCAGCAGCCTCTCCACAGATACGCAGTATTTT.